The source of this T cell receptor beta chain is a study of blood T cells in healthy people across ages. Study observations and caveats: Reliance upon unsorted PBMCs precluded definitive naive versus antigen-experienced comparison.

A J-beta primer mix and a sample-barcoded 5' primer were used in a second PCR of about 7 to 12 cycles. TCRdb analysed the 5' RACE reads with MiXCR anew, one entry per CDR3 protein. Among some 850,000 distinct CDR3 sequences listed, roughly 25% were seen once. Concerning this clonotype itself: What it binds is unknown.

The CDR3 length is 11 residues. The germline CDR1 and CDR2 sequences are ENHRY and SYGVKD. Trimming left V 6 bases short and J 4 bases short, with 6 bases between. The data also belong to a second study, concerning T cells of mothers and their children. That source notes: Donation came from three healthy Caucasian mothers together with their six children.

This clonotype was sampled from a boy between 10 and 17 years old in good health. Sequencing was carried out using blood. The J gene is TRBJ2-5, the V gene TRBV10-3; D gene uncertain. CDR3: CAIRGAETQYF. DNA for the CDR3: TGTGCCATCAGGGGCGCAGAGACCCAGTACTTC.